This passage covers 19 T cell receptor beta chains from one sample sequenced in a study of T cell responses to AZD1222 COVID-19 vaccine. Libraries were prepared by immunoSEQ multiplex PCR; TCRdb keeps only in-frame clonotypes and omits some of them. The sample contains 45,000 to 65,000 clones, roughly three quarters of which appear only once. Here the sequenced sample was peripheral blood, taken 28 days after the second AZD1222 dose. The receptors originated from an adult who received the AZD1222 COVID-19 vaccine.

The sample holds a few counts of this clone. The chain recombines TRBV19 with TRBJ1-4; unclear D gene. CDR3 size: 14 residues. Germline V gene data show CDR1 as LNHDA and CDR2 as SQIVND (reference sequence). V lost 6 bases to trimming and J lost 0 bases, with 8 bases between them. This CDR3 reads CASSERATNEKLFF. CDR3 sequence (DNA): TGTGCCAGTAGCGAGAGAGCAACTAATGAAAAACTGTTTTTT. The variable domain in full, with the rest retrieved from reference TRBV19 and TRBJ1-4, is DGGITQSPKYLFRKEGQNVTLSCEQNLNHDAMYWYRQDPGQGLRLIYYSQIVNDFQKGDIAEGYSVSREKKESFPLTVTSAQKNPTAFYLCASSERATNEKLFFGSGTQLSVL.

This clone was counted a single time. This chain connects TRBV5-1 to TRBJ1-4, with a weak D call TRBD1 (5 bases). The CDR3 contains 14 residues. CDR1 and CDR2 (germline): SGHRS, YFSETQ. Trimming shortened V by 0 bases and J by 8 bases, and 11 bases separated the two germline ends. The DNA for the CDR3 is TGCGCCAGCAGCTTGGCGGGACGCGTGGAAAAACTGTTTTTT. It is translated as CASSLAGRVEKLFF.

The chain links TRBV27 to TRBJ2-2; TRBD2 matches 7 bases. Trimming cost V 5 bases and J 0 bases; bases outside gene matches: 0. Germline loops: CDR1 MNHEY, CDR2 SMNVEV (reference sequence). CDR3 size: 14 residues. The CDR3 loop is CASSSGTNTGELFF. The CDR3 DNA is TGTGCCAGCAGTAGCGGGACGAACACCGGGGAGCTGTTTTTT.

The gene calls are TRBV19 and TRBJ2-3; TRBD2 agrees at 8 bases. This CDR3 spans 16 amino acids. J lost 1 base, V lost 0 bases, and 3 bases had no gene match. Germline assignment: CDR1 LNHDA and CDR2 SQIVND (reference sequence). The CDR3 loop is CASSIDPAGGTDTQYF. The CDR3 nucleotides read TGTGCCAGTAGTATAGATCCAGCGGGGGGCACAGATACGCAGTATTTT.

The chain combines TRBV2 with TRBJ2-7, with TRBD2 matching over 11 bases. The V and J ends lost 6 bases and 2 bases, in that order; junction bases with no gene match: 9. CDR3 size: 16 residues. Germline V gene lookup returns CDR1 SNHLY and CDR2 FYNNEI. This CDR3 reads CASRAGGTSGAYEQYF. CDR3 coding DNA: TGTGCCAGCAGGGCCGGGGGGACTAGCGGAGCCTACGAGCAGTACTTC.

The chain carries TRBV11-2 and TRBJ1-1; D is uncertain. The CDR3 contains 13 residues. Germline CDR1 reads SGHAT; CDR2 reads FQNNGV. Deletions cut 1 base from V and 5 bases from J, with 8 bases between. DNA for the CDR3: TGTGCCAGCAGCTTAGTTCGGGAGACTGAAGCTTTCTTT. Encoded protein: CASSLVRETEAFF.

This clone was recorded a few times. The gene calls are TRBV5-1 and TRBJ1-2; D might be TRBD1 (5 bases). The germline V and J ends were trimmed by 0 bases and 2 bases, with 11 bases remaining between them. This CDR3 comprises 15 residues. Germline loops: CDR1 SGHRS, CDR2 YFSETQ. DNA for the CDR3: TGCGCCAGCAGCTTGGCCGGGACCGACAACTATGGCTACACCTTC. This encodes CASSLAGTDNYGYTF.

The chain joins TRBV28 to TRBJ2-7; D may be TRBD1 (5 bases). The germline V and J ends were trimmed by 1 base and 6 bases, with 10 bases remaining between them. Germline assignment: CDR1 MDHEN and CDR2 SYDVKM. CDR3 length: 13 residues. The CDR3 loop is CASSLFQGSEQYV. In DNA, the CDR3 is TGTGCCAGCAGTTTATTTCAGGGAAGCGAGCAGTACGTC.

The chain uses TRBV20-1 and TRBJ1-2; 7 bases match TRBD1. Germline CDR1 is DFQATT and CDR2 is SNEGSKA (reference sequence). Losses at the gene ends were 3 bases for V and 7 bases for J; bases not matched to a gene: 8. There are 13 residues in the CDR3. As DNA, the CDR3 is TGCAGTGCTAGTCGCTTCCAGGGGGGTGGCTACACCTTC. The encoded protein is CSASRFQGGGYTF.

On this clone itself: One end of the junction is discordant with germline, which a read error may explain. The identical CDR3 is also encoded by other nucleotide sequences in the sample. This chain connects TRBV11-3 to TRBJ2-5; D is possibly TRBD1 or TRBD2 (5 bases each). Germline CDR1 and CDR2: SGHNT and YENEEA. The CDR3 totals 14 residues. CDR3 residues: CASSLNGDQETQYF. CDR3 nucleotides: TGTGCCAGCAGCTTAAATGGGGACCAAGAAACCCAGTACTTC.

The V gene is TRBV7-9, the J gene TRBJ1-4; maybe TRBD1 (5 bases). This CDR3 comprises 16 residues. The germline V gene has CDR1 SEHNR and CDR2 FQNEAQ (reference sequence). Trimming took 0 bases from V and 1 from J, leaving 9 bases between them. Here the CDR3 reads CASSLASGGTNEKLFF. The CDR3, as DNA: TGTGCCAGCAGCTTAGCGTCGGGGGGAACTAATGAAAAACTGTTTTTT. Complete variable domain (other parts from reference TRBV7-9 and TRBJ1-4): DTGVSQNPRHKITKRGQNVTFRCDPISEHNRLYWYRQTLGQGPEFLTYFQNEAQLEKSRLLSDRFSAERPKGSFSTLEIQRTEQGDSAMYLCASSLASGGTNEKLFFGSGTQLSVL.

This sequence joins TRBV6-2 or TRBV6-3 and TRBJ2-7; D call uncertain. The germline gives CDR1 MNHEY, CDR2 SVGEGT. This CDR3 contains 12 residues. Trimming stripped 6 bases from V and 2 bases from J, with 8 bases between. CDR3: CASSIHAYEQYF. The DNA for the CDR3 is TGTGCCAGCAGCATCCACGCCTACGAGCAGTACTTC.

The J gene is TRBJ2-1, the V gene TRBV6-6; no firm D call. The CDR3 spans 14 residues. Germline V gives CDR1 MNHNY, CDR2 SVGAGI (reference sequence). The germline V and J ends were trimmed by 5 bases and 2 bases, with 10 bases remaining between them. The CDR3 is CASSIGPAYNEQFF. DNA for the CDR3: TGTGCCAGCAGTATTGGACCGGCCTACAATGAGCAGTTCTTC.

The J gene is TRBJ2-1, the V gene TRBV28; either TRBD1 or TRBD2 may fit D (5 bases each). V lost 7 bases, J lost 6 bases, and 13 bases lay in between. The CDR3 is made up of 13 amino acids. Germline V CDR1 and CDR2: MDHEN, SYDVKM. The DNA for the CDR3 is TGTGCCAGCAAATGGGGCGGGTTCAATGAGCAGTTCTTC. Translating it yields CASKWGGFNEQFF. Combining the CDR3 with reference TRBV28 and TRBJ2-1 gives the whole variable domain DVKVTQSSRYLVKRTGEKVFLECVQDMDHENMFWYRQDPGLGLRLIYFSYDVKMKEKGDIPEGYSVSREKKERFSLILESASTNQTSMYLCASKWGGFNEQFFGPGTRLTVL.

The chain combines TRBV28 with TRBJ1-6; D might be TRBD1 (6 bases). The CDR3 loop spans 15 amino acids. V lost 4 bases and J 9 bases, leaving 16 bases between the germline ends. From germline, CDR1 is MDHEN and CDR2 SYDVKM. The CDR3 reads CASSSSPRGSSPLHF. As DNA, the CDR3 is TGTGCCAGCAGTTCCTCCCCCAGGGGCTCTTCACCCCTCCACTTT. Full variable domain (remainder filled in from reference TRBV28 and TRBJ1-6): DVKVTQSSRYLVKRTGEKVFLECVQDMDHENMFWYRQDPGLGLRLIYFSYDVKMKEKGDIPEGYSVSREKKERFSLILESASTNQTSMYLCASSSSPRGSSPLHFGNGTRLTVT.

This clone was observed once. V is TRBV28 and J is TRBJ2-7, with unresolved D. The germline CDR1 and CDR2 sequences are MDHEN and SYDVKM. V gave up 3 bases and J gave up 5 bases, with 14 bases separating them. CDR3 length equals 14 residues. The CDR3 nucleotides are TGTGCCAGCAGTTTGGACCCTCTCCCACACGAGCAGTACTTC. As protein: CASSLDPLPHEQYF.

This clone is a singleton in its sample. The chain employs TRBV28 and TRBJ1-2; D gene ambiguous. Germline CDR1 is MDHEN and CDR2 is SYDVKM. The CDR3 has 12 residues. V dropped 5 bases and J dropped 8 bases, with 12 bases sitting between them. The CDR3 bases are TGTGCCAGCAGTGCCATGGGGATAGGCTACACCTTC. Its protein product is CASSAMGIGYTF.

The chain carries TRBV6-5 and TRBJ1-2; D is ambiguous. This CDR3 has 14 residues. The V gene lost 2 bases and the J gene lost 8 bases, with 15 bases spanning the gap. Germline CDR1 MNHEY, CDR2 SVGAGI. CDR3 nucleotide sequence: TGTGCCAGCAGTTACAAACGGGAGCCGGGGGGCTACACCTTC. Translation gives CASSYKREPGGYTF.

V and J are TRBV29-1 and TRBJ2-1; D gene unclear. The germline V and J ends were trimmed by 0 bases and 3 bases, with 9 bases remaining between them. Germline CDR1 reads SQVTM; CDR2 reads ANQGSEA. There are 14 residues in the CDR3. DNA for the CDR3: TGCAGCGTTGAAGATGTCCGATACTACAATGAGCAGTTCTTC. It codes for CSVEDVRYYNEQFF.